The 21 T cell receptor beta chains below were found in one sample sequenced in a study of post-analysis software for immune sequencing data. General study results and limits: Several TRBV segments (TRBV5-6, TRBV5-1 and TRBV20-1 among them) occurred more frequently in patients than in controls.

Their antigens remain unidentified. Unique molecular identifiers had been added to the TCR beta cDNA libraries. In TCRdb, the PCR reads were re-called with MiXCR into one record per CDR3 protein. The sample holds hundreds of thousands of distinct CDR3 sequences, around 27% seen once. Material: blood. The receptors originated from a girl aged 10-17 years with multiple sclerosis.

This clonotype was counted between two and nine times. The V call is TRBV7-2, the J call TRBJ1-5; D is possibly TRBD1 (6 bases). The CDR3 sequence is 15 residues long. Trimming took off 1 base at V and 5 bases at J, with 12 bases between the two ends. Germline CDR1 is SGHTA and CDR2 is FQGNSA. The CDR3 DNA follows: TGTGCCAGCAGCTTAGTTCCAGGGGAGGATCAGCCCCAGCATTTT. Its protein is CASSLVPGEDQPQHF.

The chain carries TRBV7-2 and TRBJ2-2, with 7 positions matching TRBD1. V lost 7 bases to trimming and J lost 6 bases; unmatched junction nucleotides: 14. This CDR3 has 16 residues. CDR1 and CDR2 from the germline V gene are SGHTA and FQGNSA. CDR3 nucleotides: TGTGCCAGCAAAAAACCCCCCCAAGGGGGCCCCGGGGAGCTGTTTTTT. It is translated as CASKKPPQGGPGELFF.

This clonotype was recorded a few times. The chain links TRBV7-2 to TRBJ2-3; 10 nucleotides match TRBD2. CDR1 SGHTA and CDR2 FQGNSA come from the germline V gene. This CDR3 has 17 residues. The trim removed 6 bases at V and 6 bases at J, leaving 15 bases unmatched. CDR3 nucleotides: TGTGCCAGCAGTTTTGATAGCGGGGGGTTCCTTGCTGATACGCAGTATTTT. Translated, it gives CASSFDSGGFLADTQYF.

The DNA of the CDR3 is TGCGCCAGCAGAATCAGTTCGGGGGGCTATGGCTACACCTTC. It encodes CASRISSGGYGYTF. The rearrangement links TRBV5-1 to TRBJ1-2, with D possibly matching TRBD1 (5 bases). CDR3 length: 14 amino acids. V lost 5 bases and J 4 bases, leaving 15 bases between the germline ends. CDR1 is SGHRS, CDR2 YFSETQ, per germline.

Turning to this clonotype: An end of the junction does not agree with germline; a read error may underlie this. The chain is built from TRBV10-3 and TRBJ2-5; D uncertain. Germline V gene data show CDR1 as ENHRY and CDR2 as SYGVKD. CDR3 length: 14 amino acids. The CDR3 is CDISESPAQETQYF. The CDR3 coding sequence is TGTGACATCAGTGAGTCGCCCGCACAAGAGACCCAGTACTTC.

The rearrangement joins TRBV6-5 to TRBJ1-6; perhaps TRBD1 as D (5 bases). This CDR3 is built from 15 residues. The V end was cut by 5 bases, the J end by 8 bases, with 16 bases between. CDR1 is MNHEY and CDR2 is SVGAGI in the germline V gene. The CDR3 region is CASSRSRVVDSPLHF. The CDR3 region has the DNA TGTGCCAGCAGTCGAAGCAGGGTCGTAGATTCACCCCTCCACTTT.

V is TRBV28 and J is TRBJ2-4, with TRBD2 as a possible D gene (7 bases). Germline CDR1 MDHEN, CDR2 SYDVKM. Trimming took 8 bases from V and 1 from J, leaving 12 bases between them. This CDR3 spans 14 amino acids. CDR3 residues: CASEGGGAKNIQYF. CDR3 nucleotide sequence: TGTGCCAGCGAGGGGGGAGGGGCCAAAAACATTCAGTACTTC.

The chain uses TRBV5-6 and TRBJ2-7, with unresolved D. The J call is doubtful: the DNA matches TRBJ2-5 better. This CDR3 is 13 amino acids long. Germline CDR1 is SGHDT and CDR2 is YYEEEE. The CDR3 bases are TGTGCCAGCAGCTTGACCGCTGGGGAGACCCAGTACTTC. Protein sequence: CASSLTAGETQYF.

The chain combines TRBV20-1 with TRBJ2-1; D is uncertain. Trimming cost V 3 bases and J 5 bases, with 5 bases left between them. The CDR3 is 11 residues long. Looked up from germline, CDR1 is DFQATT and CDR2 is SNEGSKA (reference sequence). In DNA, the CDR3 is TGCAGTGCTAGCCTAGACAATGAGCAGTTCTTC. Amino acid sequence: CSASLDNEQFF.

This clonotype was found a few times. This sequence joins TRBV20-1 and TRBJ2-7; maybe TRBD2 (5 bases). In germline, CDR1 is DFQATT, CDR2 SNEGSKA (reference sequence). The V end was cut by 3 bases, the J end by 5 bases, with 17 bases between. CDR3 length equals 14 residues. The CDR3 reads CSARFREIIHEQYF. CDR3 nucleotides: TGCAGTGCTAGGTTTCGGGAAATCATCCACGAGCAGTACTTC.

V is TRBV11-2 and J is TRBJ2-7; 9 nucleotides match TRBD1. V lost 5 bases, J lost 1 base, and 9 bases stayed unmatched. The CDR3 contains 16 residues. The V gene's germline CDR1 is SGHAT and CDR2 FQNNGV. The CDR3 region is CASSRGMGTGSYEQYF. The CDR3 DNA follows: TGTGCCAGCAGCAGAGGGATGGGGACAGGGTCCTACGAGCAGTACTTC.

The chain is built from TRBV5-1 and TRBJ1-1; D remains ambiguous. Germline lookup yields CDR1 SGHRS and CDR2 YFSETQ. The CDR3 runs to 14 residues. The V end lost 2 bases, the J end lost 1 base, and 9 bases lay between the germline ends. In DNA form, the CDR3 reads TGCGCCAGCAGCTTCAAGGACGGGAACACTGAAGCTTTCTTT. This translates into CASSFKDGNTEAFF.

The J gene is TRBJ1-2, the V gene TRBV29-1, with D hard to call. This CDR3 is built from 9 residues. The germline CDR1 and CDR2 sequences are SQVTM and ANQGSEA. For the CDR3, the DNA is TGCACTGGAGACTATGGCTACACCTTC. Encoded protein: CTGDYGYTF.

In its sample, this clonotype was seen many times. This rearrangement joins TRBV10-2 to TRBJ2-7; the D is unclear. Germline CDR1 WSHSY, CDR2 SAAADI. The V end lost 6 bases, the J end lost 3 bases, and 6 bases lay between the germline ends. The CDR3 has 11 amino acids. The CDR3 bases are TGCGCCAGCAGGATCAGCTACGAGCAGTACTTC. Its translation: CASRISYEQYF.

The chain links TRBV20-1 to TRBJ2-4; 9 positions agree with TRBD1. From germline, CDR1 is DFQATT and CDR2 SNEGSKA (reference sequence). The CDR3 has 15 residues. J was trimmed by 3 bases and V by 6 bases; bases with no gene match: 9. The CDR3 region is CSARTGVLGKNIQYF. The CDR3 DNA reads TGCAGTGCGAGGACAGGGGTATTAGGCAAAAACATTCAGTACTTC.

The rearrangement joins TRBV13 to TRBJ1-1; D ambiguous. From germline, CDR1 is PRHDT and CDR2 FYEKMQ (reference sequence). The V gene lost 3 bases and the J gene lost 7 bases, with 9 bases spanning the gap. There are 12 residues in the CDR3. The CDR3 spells CASSFLKGEAFF. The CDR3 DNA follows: TGTGCCAGCAGCTTTTTGAAGGGTGAAGCTTTCTTT. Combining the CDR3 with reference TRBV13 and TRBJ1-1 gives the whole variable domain AAGVIQSPRHLIKEKRETATLKCYPIPRHDTVYWYQQGPGQDPQFLISFYEKMQSDKGSIPDRFSAQQFSDYHSELNMSSLELGDSALYFCASSFLKGEAFFGQGTRLTVV.

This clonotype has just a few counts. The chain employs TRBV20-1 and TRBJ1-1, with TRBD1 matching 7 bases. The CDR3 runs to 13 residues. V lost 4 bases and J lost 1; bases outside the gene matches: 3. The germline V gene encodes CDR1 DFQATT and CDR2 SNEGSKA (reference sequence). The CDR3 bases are TGCAGTGCTAACGACAGGGCGAACACTGAAGCTTTCTTT. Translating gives CSANDRANTEAFF.

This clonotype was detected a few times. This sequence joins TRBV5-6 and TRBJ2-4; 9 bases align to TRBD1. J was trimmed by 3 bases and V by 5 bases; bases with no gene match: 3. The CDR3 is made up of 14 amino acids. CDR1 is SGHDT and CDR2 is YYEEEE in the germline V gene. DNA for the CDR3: TGTGCCAGCAGGAAGACAGGGGGCAAAAACATTCAGTACTTC. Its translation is CASRKTGGKNIQYF.

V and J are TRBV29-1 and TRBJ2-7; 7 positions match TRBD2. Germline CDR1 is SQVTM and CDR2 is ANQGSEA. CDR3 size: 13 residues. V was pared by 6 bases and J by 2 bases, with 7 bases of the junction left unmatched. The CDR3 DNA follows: TGCAGCGTCCCGGGAGGCTCGGCCTACGAGCAGTACTTC. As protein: CSVPGGSAYEQYF.

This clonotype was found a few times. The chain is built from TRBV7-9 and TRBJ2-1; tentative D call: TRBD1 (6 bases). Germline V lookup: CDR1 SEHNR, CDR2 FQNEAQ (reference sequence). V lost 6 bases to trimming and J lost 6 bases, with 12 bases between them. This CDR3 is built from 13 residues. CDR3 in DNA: TGTGCCAGCAGTAAACAGGGCGGCAATGAGCAGTTCTTC. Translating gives CASSKQGGNEQFF.

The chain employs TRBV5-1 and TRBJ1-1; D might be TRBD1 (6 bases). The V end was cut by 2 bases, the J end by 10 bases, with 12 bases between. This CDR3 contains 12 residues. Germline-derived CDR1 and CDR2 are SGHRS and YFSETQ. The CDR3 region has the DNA TGCGCCAGCAGCTTTCAGGGGAACGGAGCTTTCTTT. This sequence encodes CASSFQGNGAFF.